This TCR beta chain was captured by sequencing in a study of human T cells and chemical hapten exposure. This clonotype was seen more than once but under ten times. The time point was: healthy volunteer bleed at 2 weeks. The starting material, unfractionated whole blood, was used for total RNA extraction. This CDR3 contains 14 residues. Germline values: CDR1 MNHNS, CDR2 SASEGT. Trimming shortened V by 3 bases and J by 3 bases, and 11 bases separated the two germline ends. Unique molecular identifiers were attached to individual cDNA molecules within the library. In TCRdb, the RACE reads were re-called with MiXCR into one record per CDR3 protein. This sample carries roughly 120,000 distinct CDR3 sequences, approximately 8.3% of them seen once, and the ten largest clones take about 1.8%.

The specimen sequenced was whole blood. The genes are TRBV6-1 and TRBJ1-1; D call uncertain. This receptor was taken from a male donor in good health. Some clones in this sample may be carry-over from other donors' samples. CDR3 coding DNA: TGTGCCAGCAGTGAGCTGTGGCAGGACACTGAAGCTTTCTTT. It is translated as CASSELWQDTEAFF.